This entry concerns a single T cell receptor beta chain. The data belong to a study of blood T cell repertoires in COVID-19. Study in general: The samples span acute and convalescent COVID-19 from the United States, Italy and Spain.

Original analysis: Scientists estimated how many nucleated cells there were by amplifying reference gene primers. Here immunoSEQ multiplex PCR was the method, and the copy in TCRdb shows in-frame clones only, minus some. V and J calls and clone size are those listed in that table; D and trimming were worked out from the DNA. The sample lists over 150,000 clones, roughly four fifths occurring once. A Seattle source enrolled patients during active infection and followed them longitudinally. The germline V gene encodes CDR1 KGHSH and CDR2 LQKENI. The CDR3 sequence is 15 residues long. V gave up 1 base and J gave up 3 bases, with 7 bases separating them.

The sequenced sample consisted of peripheral blood. This TCR derives from a woman older than 75 with COVID-19, enrolled during active disease. The rearrangement links TRBV18 to TRBJ1-6; D call uncertain. The CDR3 DNA sequence: TGTGCCAGCTCACCACTGAACAGCTATAATTCACCCCTCCACTTT. It yields the protein CASSPLNSYNSPLHF.